This TCR beta chain was identified during a study of blood T cell repertoires in COVID-19. This clone was seen a single time. The CDR3 is 11 residues long. From germline, CDR1 is MGHRA and CDR2 YSYEKL. Trimming took 0 bases from V and 7 from J, leaving 3 bases between them. Per the authors' pipeline: By means of reference gene primer amplification, nucleated cell counts were estimated. Generated by immunoSEQ multiplex PCR, the TCRdb table keeps only in-frame clones and is missing some. V, J and clone size are those of that table, while D and trimming were read from the DNA. The repertoire has approximately 90,000 clones, around 84% of them found once; the top ten carry approximately 25%.

Sequenced material: peripheral blood. The clonotype was recovered from a man aged 60 to 75 with acute or convalescent COVID-19. V usage is TRBV4-1 and J usage is TRBJ1-2; D gene unclear. DNA for the CDR3: TGCGCCAGCAGCCAAGACGGTGGCTACACCTTC. Amino acid sequence: CASSQDGGYTF.